This is a list of T cell receptor beta chains from one sample in a study of naive and memory T cell subsets. TCRdb re-called the UMI-ligation and nested PCR reads with MiXCR, one entry per CDR3 protein. The table has fewer than 40,000 distinct CDR3 sequences, 13% seen once. Sequenced sample: effector memory CD4+ T cells from blood. The receptors were gathered from a human donor in good health. CDR3s include the opening cysteine and the closing phenylalanine or tryptophan. Each record gives: D gene, V gene, J gene, CDR3 length, clone size, CDR3 DNA, CDR3 protein. D genes are given only for firm matches. Size is stated for part of the rows, as once, few or many counts, or as a class when the clone is expanded.

.	TRBV2	TRBJ2-7	13	many	TGTGCCAGCGGTAGCTACGGGGTGGGCGAGCAGTACTTC	CASGSYGVGEQYF
.	TRBV11-2	TRBJ2-5	15	.	TGTGCCAGCAGCATGTCCCGGCGGGGAGGAGAGACCCAGTACTTC	CASSMSRRGGETQYF
.	TRBV29-1	TRBJ2-3	13	many	TGCAGCGTTGATAACGGAGGTGCAGATACGCAGTATTTT	CSVDNGGADTQYF
TRBD1	TRBV28	TRBJ2-1	15	.	TGTGCCATACCGACCGGGACAGGGGAAAGGAATGAGCAGTTCTTC	CAIPTGTGERNEQFF
.	TRBV9	TRBJ2-7	15	few	TGTGCCAGCAGCGTCCGGCAGGGCAAGCTCTACGAGCAGTACTTC	CASSVRQGKLYEQYF
TRBD1	TRBV5-1	TRBJ1-3	17	few	TGCGCCAGCAGCGCCGGGACAGGTTCGGTCTCTGGAAACACCATATATTTT	CASSAGTGSVSGNTIYF
.	TRBV2	TRBJ2-2	12	.	TGTGCCAGCAGTATAGAAACCGGGGAGCTGTTTTTT	CASSIETGELFF
.	TRBV7-2	TRBJ2-2	17	.	TGTGCCAGCAGCTTAGCACGTCCGAGCGGATACACCGGGGAGCTGTTTTTT	CASSLARPSGYTGELFF
.	TRBV7-2	TRBJ2-3	14	many	TGTGCCAGCAGCTTAATTACGTCGGCAGATACGCAGTATTTT	CASSLITSADTQYF
.	TRBV7-2	TRBJ1-4	19	.	TGTGCCAGCAGCTTATCGGTCAGGAGTCCACCGGCCTATAATGAAAAACTGTTTTTT	CASSLSVRSPPAYNEKLFF
.	TRBV7-2	TRBJ1-2	15	.	TGTGCCAGCAGCTTAAATGGCGGCGGTAACTATGGCTACACCTTC	CASSLNGGGNYGYTF
TRBD1	TRBV5-1	TRBJ2-3	15	few	TGCGCCAGCAGCTTCACAGGGGGAGTGGGAGATACGCAGTATTTT	CASSFTGGVGDTQYF
.	TRBV3-1	TRBJ2-4	15	once	TGTGCCAGCAGCCAAGGGGATGCGGCCAAAAACATTCAGTACTTC	CASSQGDAAKNIQYF
.	TRBV3-1	TRBJ2-7	15	many	TGTGCCAGCAGCCAGGTGTTTATGGGGAGCGACGAGCAGTACTTC	CASSQVFMGSDEQYF
.	TRBV27	TRBJ1-4	14	many	TGTGCCAGCAGTTTATCGTCGGAGGGTCGGAAACTGTTTTTT	CASSLSSEGRKLFF
.	TRBV2	TRBJ1-1	14	many	TGTGCCAGCAAGGTTAGGCAGTTGAACACTGAAGCTTTCTTT	CASKVRQLNTEAFF
.	TRBV20-1	TRBJ1-1	13	few	TGCAGTGCTAGACAGTCGGAAAGCACTGAAGCTTTCTTT	CSARQSESTEAFF
TRBD1	TRBV19	TRBJ2-7	14	.	TGTGCCAGTAGCGGACAGGGCCTTCCCTACGAGCAGTACTTC	CASSGQGLPYEQYF
.	TRBV5-1	TRBJ2-1	14	.	TGCGCCAGCAGCTTGGAGGTCCCATCCGGGGAGCAGTTCTTC	CASSLEVPSGEQFF
TRBD1	TRBV5-3	TRBJ2-3	16	.	TGTGCCAGAAGCTTGGAGGGACAGGGGATGACAGATACGCAGTATTTT	CARSLEGQGMTDTQYF
TRBD1	TRBV20-1	TRBJ2-1	16	many	TGCAGTGCTACCCCCGGGACAGGGGGCGCGGGGAATGAGCAGTTCTTC	CSATPGTGGAGNEQFF
.	TRBV21-1	TRBJ2-7	14	many	TGTGCCAGCAGCAAACACGTTGACTCCTACGAGCAGTACTTC	CASSKHVDSYEQYF
.	TRBV7-3	TRBJ2-5	13	many	TGTGCCAGCAGCTTCAGGGGGGGGGAGACCCAGTACTTC	CASSFRGGETQYF
TRBD2	TRBV7-9	TRBJ2-2	18	.	TGTGCCAGCAGCTCCTCCGCAAGCGGGAGGGGAAACACCGGGGAGCTGTTTTTT	CASSSSASGRGNTGELFF
TRBD1	TRBV5-1	TRBJ1-2	13	.	TGCGCCAGCAGCTCGGGACAGCGGATTGGCTACACCTTC	CASSSGQRIGYTF
TRBD2	TRBV11-2	TRBJ2-1	15	.	TGTGCCAGCAGCTTAAGTGGCGGGAGGTACAATGAGCAGTTCTTC	CASSLSGGRYNEQFF
TRBD2	TRBV18	TRBJ2-3	15	few	TGTGCCAGCTCACCACTCCCAGCGGGAGTAGATACGCAGTATTTT	CASSPLPAGVDTQYF
.	TRBV10-3	TRBJ2-3	15	.	TGTGCCATCAGTGAGTCTAGCTCTATCACAGATACGCAGTATTTT	CAISESSSITDTQYF
.	TRBV30	TRBJ1-1	15	few	TGTGCCTGGAGTGTAGAAAGGGCGGGGAACACTGAAGCTTTCTTT	CAWSVERAGNTEAFF
.	TRBV2	TRBJ1-5	14	many	TGTGCCAGCAGCGGGAGGGATAGCAATCAGCCCCAGCATTTT	CASSGRDSNQPQHF
.	TRBV28	TRBJ1-1	13	few	TGTGCCAGCAAAGGGCCCAGTACCACTGAAGCTTTCTTT	CASKGPSTTEAFF
.	TRBV5-6	TRBJ1-4	16	many	TGTGCCAGCAGCTTAGGCCGACAGTTGATTAATGAAAAACTGTTTTTT	CASSLGRQLINEKLFF
TRBD2	TRBV7-9	TRBJ2-1	16	.	TGTGCCAGCAGCGTCCGGACTAGCGCCCTCTTCAATGAGCAGTTCTTC	CASSVRTSALFNEQFF
.	TRBV7-9	TRBJ2-5	17	few	TGTGCCAGCAGCCAACAGTCGTGGGGGCAATATGGGGAGACCCAGTACTTC	CASSQQSWGQYGETQYF
.	TRBV7-2	TRBJ2-7	14	few	TGTGCCAGCAGCTTAGGTTCCGGGGCCTACGAGCAGTACTTC	CASSLGSGAYEQYF
TRBD2	TRBV6-6	TRBJ2-1	15	.	TGTGCCAGCAGAGAGCGGGACGGCTCCTACAATGAGCAGTTCTTC	CASRERDGSYNEQFF
TRBD2	TRBV20-1	TRBJ2-3	19	few	TGCAGTGCTAGTATCGTCGCGGGAGAGAGAAACGGTCCCCCAGATACGCAGTATTTT	CSASIVAGERNGPPDTQYF
.	TRBV10-3	TRBJ2-4	12	many	TGTGCCATCAGTGGTGGGGAAAACATTCAGTACTTC	CAISGGENIQYF
.	TRBV7-9	TRBJ2-4	17	.	TGTGCCAGCAGCCGACCTGGACAGCCACTAGCCAAAAACATTCAGTACTTC	CASSRPGQPLAKNIQYF
.	TRBV30	TRBJ2-6	17	many	TGTGCCTGGAGTAGACCGGGACTGACCTCTGGGGCCAACGTCCTGACTTTC	CAWSRPGLTSGANVLTF
.	TRBV28	TRBJ1-4	12	few	TGTGCCAGCAGTTTAAAGGGTGAAAAACTGTTTTTT	CASSLKGEKLFF
.	TRBV3-1	TRBJ2-7	15	.	TGTGCCAGCAGCCAAGTTACTTGGGGGTACTACGAGCAGTACTTC	CASSQVTWGYYEQYF
.	TRBV5-1	TRBJ2-7	14	few	TGCGCCAGCAGCTCGACTTGGGGCTCCTACGAGCAGTACTTC	CASSSTWGSYEQYF
TRBD1	TRBV11-2	TRBJ2-5	13	.	TGTGCCAGCAGCTATACAGGGGAAGAGACCCAGTACTTC	CASSYTGEETQYF
.	TRBV7-2	TRBJ2-5	14	.	TGTGCCAGCAGCCTATATGGCCAGGAAGAGACCCAGTACTTC	CASSLYGQEETQYF
TRBD2	TRBV3-1	TRBJ2-1	14	.	TGTGCCAGCAGGGGACTAGCGTACTACAATGAGCAGTTCTTC	CASRGLAYYNEQFF
TRBD2	TRBV4-2	TRBJ2-1	15	few	TGTGCCAGCAGCCAAGCCAGGGGACTAGCGTATGAGCAGTTCTTC	CASSQARGLAYEQFF
.	TRBV7-8	TRBJ2-5	14	.	TGTGCCAGCAGTGGGGGGCGGAGACGAGAGACCCAGTACTTC	CASSGGRRRETQYF
.	TRBV20-1	TRBJ2-7	13	.	TGCAGTGCTAGTAGTCAGGCTGCCTACGAGCAGTACTTC	CSASSQAAYEQYF
TRBD2	TRBV6-5	TRBJ2-4	17	few	TGTGCCAGCAGTGAGCTGGCTAGCGGCAAAGCCAAAAACATTCAGTACTTC	CASSELASGKAKNIQYF
.	TRBV27	TRBJ2-6	18	many	TGTGCCAGCAGTTTTGTAACAGCAATTTCAGCTGGGGCCAACGTCCTGACTTTC	CASSFVTAISAGANVLTF
TRBD1	TRBV20-1	TRBJ1-4	14	many	TGCAGTGCAGAGCCGGGACAGGGGGCTGAAAAACTGTTTTTT	CSAEPGQGAEKLFF
.	TRBV5-1	TRBJ2-1	17	many	TGCGCCAGCAGCTTGGGGCTTAGCGGAGCCTACAATGATGCGCAGTTCTTC	CASSLGLSGAYNDAQFF
.	TRBV6-2/TRBV6-3	TRBJ2-7	12	few	TGTGCCAGCGGGCCGTTCTCCTACGAGCAGTACTTC	CASGPFSYEQYF
TRBD1	TRBV7-9	TRBJ1-4	14	many	TGTGCCAGCAGCGAAGGGACAGGCTATGAAAAACTGTTTTTT	CASSEGTGYEKLFF
.	TRBV5-6	TRBJ2-1	12	many	TGTGCCAGCAGCTCCAGATGGGATGAGCAGTTCTTC	CASSSRWDEQFF
TRBD1	TRBV29-1	TRBJ2-1	14	few	TGCAGCGTCGAGGACAGGCTCTCCTACAATGAGCAGTTCTTC	CSVEDRLSYNEQFF
.	TRBV12-3/TRBV12-4	TRBJ2-5	13	.	TGTGCCAGCAGACGCGGACGGATAGAGACCCAGTACTTC	CASRRGRIETQYF
.	TRBV6-6	TRBJ2-7	18	few	TGTGCCAGCAGATCTATGGCGGCTTCCCGGAGGGAATACTACGAGCAGTACTTC	CASRSMAASRREYYEQYF
.	TRBV6-1	TRBJ2-4	14	few	TGTGCCAGCAGAGGTGGAGACAGCAAAAACATTCAGTACTTC	CASRGGDSKNIQYF